The rows below give T cell receptor beta chains drawn from one sample of a study of regulatory T cells in long-lasting Graves disease. Each CDR3 protein gets one entry after TCRdb re-called the multiplex PCR reads with MiXCR. The table shows about 500,000 distinct CDR3 sequences, with under 20% occurring only once. These data are also associated with another study on T cells in Graves' hyperthyroidism and ophthalmopathy.

Sequencing was performed on peripheral blood mononuclear cells (PBMCs), taken at new diagnosis, from a patient treated with antithyroid drugs. The receptors were sampled from a middle-aged man with Graves disease. Both conserved end residues are part of each CDR3. D genes are given only for firm matches. A clone size is listed for some rows: how often the clone was seen (once, few, many), or a class if it is expanded.

TRBD2 many TRBJ2-1 TRBV28 CASLLAGSSYNEQFF TGTGCCAGCTTACTAGCGGGGAGCTCCTACAATGAGCAGTTCTTC
TRBD1 many TRBJ2-3 TRBV12-3/TRBV12-4 CASSLDREFTDTQYF TGTGCCAGCAGCCTGGACAGGGAGTTCACAGATACGCAGTATTTT
- many TRBJ2-7 TRBV6-1 CASRLTGPFHEQYF TGTGCCAGCAGGCTCACGGGACCCTTCCACGAGCAGTACTTC
- - TRBJ2-1 TRBV7-9 CASSTHRGAYNEQFF TGTGCCAGCAGCACCCATAGGGGGGCCTACAATGAGCAGTTCTTC
- many TRBJ1-5 TRBV12-5 CASGLPLTTGIPQPQHF TGTGCTAGTGGTTTGCCACTTACAACAGGGATCCCTCAGCCCCAGCATTTT
- - TRBJ2-7 TRBV7-9 CASSLTRDTVEQYF TGTGCCAGCAGCCTAACCCGGGACACCGTCGAGCAGTACTTC
- many TRBJ2-7 TRBV28 CASSRLPVGPYEQYF TGTGCCAGCAGCCGTCTCCCGGTAGGGCCCTACGAGCAGTACTTC
- few TRBJ2-1 TRBV6-5 CASSYEGEGNEQFF TGTGCCAGCAGTTACGAGGGGGAGGGCAATGAGCAGTTCTTC
TRBD2 many TRBJ2-1 TRBV14 CASSPSAGGSNEQFF TGTGCCAGCAGCCCAAGTGCGGGAGGGTCCAATGAGCAGTTCTTC
- - TRBJ1-1 TRBV12-3/TRBV12-4 CASRSTEAFF TGTGCCAGCAGGAGCACTGAAGCTTTCTTT
- many TRBJ2-3 TRBV6-5 CASSYAFSTDTQYF TGTGCCAGCAGTTATGCCTTCAGCACAGATACGCAGTATTTT
- - TRBJ1-2 TRBV28 CASSLIQGGYTF TGTGCCAGCAGTTTGATACAGGGAGGCTACACCTTC
- many TRBJ2-6 TRBV28 CASSLTGANVLTF TGTGCCAGCAGTTTAACCGGGGCCAACGTCCTGACTTTC
- few TRBJ2-2 TRBV10-1 CASSESVTRELFF TGCGCCAGCAGTGAGTCTGTGACCCGGGAGCTGTTTTTT
- - TRBJ1-2 TRBV2 CASVLTANYGYTF TGTGCCAGCGTTTTAACTGCTAACTATGGCTACACCTTC
- many TRBJ2-1 TRBV15 CATSRDRGGEQFF TGTGCCACCAGCAGAGATCGTGGCGGTGAGCAGTTCTTC
- few TRBJ1-3 TRBV15 CATSRELSSGNTIYF TGTGCCACCAGCAGAGAACTGAGCTCTGGAAACACCATATATTTT
TRBD1 many TRBJ1-2 TRBV7-9 CASSSTGNYGYTF TGTGCCAGCAGCTCGACAGGGAACTATGGCTACACCTTC
TRBD2 many TRBJ2-3 TRBV20-1 CSARVGGIGTDTQYF TGCAGTGCTAGAGTGGGGGGGATAGGCACAGATACGCAGTATTTT
- few TRBJ1-5 TRBV28 CASSLPRQFNRPQHF TGTGCCAGCAGTTTACCCCGACAGTTCAATCGGCCCCAGCATTTT
- many TRBJ1-1 TRBV7-3 CASSPAGLGTEAFF TGTGCCAGCAGCCCCGCAGGGTTGGGCACTGAAGCTTTCTTT
- few TRBJ2-3 TRBV12-3/TRBV12-4 CASTFSSFDTQYF TGTGCCAGCACATTTAGCAGCTTCGATACGCAGTATTTT
- few TRBJ2-1 TRBV27 CASSYGQQGTHSEQFF TGTGCCAGTTCTTACGGTCAACAGGGAACCCATAGTGAGCAGTTCTTC
- few TRBJ2-5 TRBV18 CASSPRLGEETQYF TGTGCCAGCTCACCTCGGTTGGGGGAAGAGACCCAGTACTTC
- many TRBJ2-6 TRBV24-1 CATSDPGHPSGANVLTF TGTGCCACCAGTGATCCGGGACACCCCTCTGGGGCCAACGTCCTGACTTTC
- many TRBJ2-3 TRBV10-3 CAINFLSGDFADTQYF TGTGCCATCAATTTCCTGTCGGGAGATTTTGCAGATACGCAGTATTTT
- many TRBJ1-1 TRBV12-3/TRBV12-4 CASRLQGGTEAFF TGTGCCAGCAGACTACAGGGCGGCACTGAAGCTTTCTTT
TRBD1 many TRBJ1-1 TRBV28 CASRDRGGRTEAFF TGTGCCAGCCGGGACAGGGGCGGAAGGACTGAAGCTTTCTTT
TRBD2 - TRBJ2-1 TRBV2 CASRPRTSGRAYYNEQFF TGTGCCAGCAGACCTAGGACTAGCGGGAGGGCCTACTACAATGAGCAGTTCTTC
- few TRBJ2-7 TRBV3-1 CASSQAVATYEQYF TGTGCCAGCAGCCAGGCAGTCGCAACCTACGAGCAGTACTTC
- many TRBJ1-3 TRBV5-1 CASSPEEGNTIYF TGCGCCAGCAGCCCCGAGGAGGGAAACACCATATATTTT
TRBD1 - TRBJ1-2 TRBV2 CASSSGQPLYGYTF TGTGCCAGCAGTTCGGGACAGCCCCTGTATGGCTACACCTTC
TRBD2 - TRBJ2-1 TRBV27 CASSLRKAGGPSYNEQFF TGTGCCAGCAGTTTAAGGAAGGCGGGAGGGCCATCCTACAATGAGCAGTTCTTC
TRBD1 many TRBJ2-3 TRBV24-1 CATSDLTDRGGTDTQYF TGTGCCACCAGTGACTTGACGGACAGGGGGGGCACAGATACGCAGTATTTT
TRBD1 - TRBJ2-2 TRBV19 CASSVIGTGRTGELFF TGTGCCAGTAGTGTAATCGGGACAGGGAGGACCGGGGAGCTGTTTTTT
- many TRBJ2-5 TRBV12-3/TRBV12-4 CASMGFRETQYF TGTGCCAGCATGGGATTTCGGGAGACCCAGTACTTC
TRBD1 many TRBJ2-1 TRBV24-1 CATSGTGGLGEQFF TGTGCCACCTCCGGGACAGGGGGTCTAGGTGAGCAGTTCTTC
- many TRBJ2-7 TRBV2 CASSESGDNRYF TGTGCCAGCAGTGAATCTGGGGACAACAGATACTTC
TRBD2 few TRBJ2-1 TRBV20-1 CSARVRLAPYNEQFF TGCAGTGCTAGAGTAAGACTAGCGCCCTACAATGAGCAGTTCTTC